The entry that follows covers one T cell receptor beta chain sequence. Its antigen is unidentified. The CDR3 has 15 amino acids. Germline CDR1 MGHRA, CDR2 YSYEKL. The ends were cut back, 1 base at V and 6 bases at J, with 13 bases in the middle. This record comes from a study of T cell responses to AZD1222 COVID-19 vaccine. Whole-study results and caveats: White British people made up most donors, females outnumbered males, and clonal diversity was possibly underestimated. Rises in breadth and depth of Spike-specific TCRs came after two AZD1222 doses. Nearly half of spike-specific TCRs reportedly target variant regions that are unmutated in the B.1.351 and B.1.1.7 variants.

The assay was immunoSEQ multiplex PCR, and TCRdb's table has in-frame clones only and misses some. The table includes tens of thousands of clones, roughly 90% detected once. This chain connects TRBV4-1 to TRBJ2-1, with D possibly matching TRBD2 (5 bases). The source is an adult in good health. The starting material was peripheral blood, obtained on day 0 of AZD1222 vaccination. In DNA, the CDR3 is TGCGCCAGCAGCCAAGTTCCTAGCACCCCCAATGAGCAGTTCTTC. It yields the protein CASSQVPSTPNEQFF.